This T cell receptor beta chain was identified in a study of cytomegalovirus exposure and HLA in healthy donors. Points from the study as a whole: An observed cluster of highly shared sequence variants was recorded as a likely sequencing artifact. In a later analysis, specific HLA alleles were associated with 15,000 to 20,000 TCR beta sequences at a 0.05 false discovery rate. Under in vitro conditions, a few CMV-associated chains were confirmed as specific for CMV antigens. Later analysis reportedly placed an Asian-associated ancestry cluster below the roughly 700-donor mean in N-insertions.

CDR1 and CDR2 from the germline V gene are MNHNS and SASEGT. The CDR3 totals 15 residues. After removal of 4 bases from V and 10 bases from J, the junction contained 7 bases not matched to a gene. Comments on this clone: Its specificity is not known.

It was with 60 Vbeta and 13 Jbeta primers that the PCR ran. Generated by immunoSEQ multiplex PCR, the TCRdb table keeps only in-frame clones and is missing some. Here the sample spans 150,000 to 200,000 clones, more than 70% being singletons. This chain connects TRBV6-1 to TRBJ1-6; 10 bases agree with TRBD1. The material sequenced was PBMCs. This receptor was obtained from a boy under 18 in good health and CMV-seronegative. CDR3 protein: CASSVSRDRGSPLHF. The CDR3 DNA sequence: TGTGCCAGCAGTGTGTCCCGGGACAGGGGCTCACCCCTCCACTTT.